This T cell receptor (beta chain) was recorded in a study of radiotherapy plus CTLA-4 blockade in lung cancer. Sequencing was performed with immunoSEQ multiplex PCR; in TCRdb, only in-frame clones are kept and a portion is missing. Of fewer than 45,000 clones detected, 75% to 90% appear once; the ten largest clones hold about 5.6%. Chemo-refractory metastatic non-small-cell lung cancer patients underwent focal radiation alongside CTLA-4 blockade with ipilimumab. V was pared by 2 bases and J by 4 bases, with 15 bases of the junction left unmatched. From germline, CDR1 is SGHAT and CDR2 FQNNGV. The CDR3 is 19 amino acids.

The receptor was derived from a human donor with non-small cell lung cancer who had stable disease on radiotherapy plus ipilimumab. Sequenced material: peripheral blood, taken from a patient treated with radiotherapy plus ipilimumab. The chain couples TRBV11-2 to TRBJ2-1; 9 bases line up with TRBD2. The CDR3 DNA reads as TGTGCCAGCAGCTTAACTACCCCCATGGCGGGAGGGCCGTACAATGAGCAGTTCTTC. Protein product: CASSLTTPMAGGPYNEQFF.